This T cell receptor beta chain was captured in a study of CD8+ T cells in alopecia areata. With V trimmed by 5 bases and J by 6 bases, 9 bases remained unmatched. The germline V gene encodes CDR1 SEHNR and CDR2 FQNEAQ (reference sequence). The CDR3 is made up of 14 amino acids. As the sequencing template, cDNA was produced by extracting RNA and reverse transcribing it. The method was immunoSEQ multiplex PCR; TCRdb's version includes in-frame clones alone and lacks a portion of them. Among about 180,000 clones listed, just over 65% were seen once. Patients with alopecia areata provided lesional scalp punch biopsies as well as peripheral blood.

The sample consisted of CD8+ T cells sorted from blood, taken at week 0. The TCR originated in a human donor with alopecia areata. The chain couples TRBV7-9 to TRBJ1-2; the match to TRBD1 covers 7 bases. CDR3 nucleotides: TGTGCCAGCAGCCACGGGACAGCGGCTGATGGCTACACCTTC. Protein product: CASSHGTAADGYTF.